Listed below are T cell receptor beta chains from one sample, sequenced in a study of blood T cell repertoires in COVID-19. Assay used: immunoSEQ multiplex PCR; TCRdb lists only in-frame clones, some missing. In the table there are some 80,000 clones, approximately 82% of which are singletons. The specimen was peripheral blood. All receptors derive from a woman aged 70 to 79 with acute or convalescent COVID-19. Each CDR3 is given with its conserved first and last residue. D genes are given only for firm matches. Part of the rows lack a size; the others show once, few, many or a class for expanded clones.

v_gene: TRBV6-1; abundance: -; len: 13; d_gene: TRBD2; j_gene: TRBJ2-7; CDR3nt: TGTGCCAGCAGGGAAGGTTTCGGGGGGGAGCAGTACTTC; CDR3aa: CASREGFGGEQYF
v_gene: TRBV7-9; abundance: -; len: 15; d_gene: -; j_gene: TRBJ1-2; CDR3nt: TGTGCCAGCAGCTCCTATCCCACAGGGATCACTGGCTACACCTTC; CDR3aa: CASSSYPTGITGYTF
v_gene: TRBV7-8; abundance: -; len: 21; d_gene: -; j_gene: TRBJ2-6; CDR3nt: TGTGCCAGCAGCTTAGGGGGCGGGGACAGTGACCTGAGACCTGGGGCCAACGTCCTGACTTTC; CDR3aa: CASSLGGGDSDLRPGANVLTF
v_gene: TRBV19; abundance: -; len: 14; d_gene: -; j_gene: TRBJ2-7; CDR3nt: TGTGCCAGTAGTATTGGGCTAGCAGACTACGAGCAGTACTTC; CDR3aa: CASSIGLADYEQYF
v_gene: TRBV19; abundance: -; len: 13; d_gene: TRBD1; j_gene: TRBJ1-1; CDR3nt: TGTGCCAGTATTAGGACAGGGGGCACTGAAGCTTTCTTT; CDR3aa: CASIRTGGTEAFF
v_gene: TRBV4-1; abundance: few; len: 13; d_gene: -; j_gene: TRBJ1-1; CDR3nt: TGCGCCAGCAGCGTCAGGGTGGGGACTGAAGCTTTCTTT; CDR3aa: CASSVRVGTEAFF
v_gene: TRBV5-1; abundance: -; len: 14; d_gene: -; j_gene: TRBJ1-1; CDR3nt: TGCGCCAGCAGAGGACAGTCAGCGAACACTGAAGCTTTCTTT; CDR3aa: CASRGQSANTEAFF
v_gene: TRBV7-9; abundance: -; len: 14; d_gene: TRBD1; j_gene: TRBJ1-1; CDR3nt: TGTGCCAGCAGTCAACAGGGGGCAGGCACTGAAGCTTTCTTT; CDR3aa: CASSQQGAGTEAFF
v_gene: TRBV7-9; abundance: -; len: 15; d_gene: TRBD1; j_gene: TRBJ2-7; CDR3nt: TGTGCCAGCAGCTCCGGACAGGGAAAAACCTACGAGCAGTACTTC; CDR3aa: CASSSGQGKTYEQYF
v_gene: TRBV30; abundance: -; len: 14; d_gene: -; j_gene: TRBJ2-7; CDR3nt: TGTGCCTGGAATACTCAGGGTTTAACCTACGAGCAGTACTTC; CDR3aa: CAWNTQGLTYEQYF
v_gene: TRBV30; abundance: -; len: 13; d_gene: -; j_gene: TRBJ1-2; CDR3nt: TGTGCCTGGAACGCGGGTCTAAACTATGGCTACACCTTC; CDR3aa: CAWNAGLNYGYTF
v_gene: TRBV19; abundance: -; len: 15; d_gene: TRBD2; j_gene: TRBJ2-1; CDR3nt: TGTGCCAGTAGTATAGGGGCGGGAGTGGTAAATGAGCAGTTCTTC; CDR3aa: CASSIGAGVVNEQFF
v_gene: TRBV6-5; abundance: -; len: 14; d_gene: -; j_gene: TRBJ1-2; CDR3nt: TGTGCCAGCAGTCAACAGGGAGACAGCTATGGCTACACCTTC; CDR3aa: CASSQQGDSYGYTF
v_gene: TRBV11-3; abundance: -; len: 15; d_gene: TRBD1; j_gene: TRBJ1-2; CDR3nt: TGTGCCAGCAGCTTCCGGGACAGAAAAACCTATGGCTACACCTTC; CDR3aa: CASSFRDRKTYGYTF